These 4 T cell receptor beta chains were sequenced from one sample in a study of cytomegalovirus exposure and HLA in healthy donors. PCR used 60 Vbeta primers and 13 Jbeta primers. The data were produced by immunoSEQ multiplex PCR, yet TCRdb's version contains in-frame clones alone and is incomplete. Here the sample spans 210,000 or so clones, 85% to 90% being singletons. Material for sequencing was PBMCs. The origin of the receptors is a man aged 25 to 40 in good health and CMV-seronegative.

V gene TRBV4-1 combines with J gene TRBJ1-5; no clear D gene. CDR1 and CDR2 (germline): MGHRA, YSYEKL. This CDR3 spans 15 amino acids. V was shortened by 1 base and J by 3 bases, with 10 bases between the two germline ends. For the CDR3, the DNA is TGCGCCAGCAGCCAAGTTGGAGTACCCAATCAGCCCCAGCATTTT. Amino acids: CASSQVGVPNQPQHF.

This clone has a handful of counts. The V gene is TRBV6-5, the J gene TRBJ1-4; 7 bases match TRBD1. The CDR3 is 15 amino acids. Per germline, CDR1 MNHEY and CDR2 SVGAGI. V shed 6 bases and J 8 bases; nucleotides not matched to a gene: 12. The CDR3 reads CASRPTGVRREKLFF. CDR3 DNA: TGTGCCAGCAGGCCAACAGGGGTCAGGAGGGAAAAACTGTTTTTT.

The rearrangement links TRBV2 to TRBJ2-7; TRBD1 is a possible D gene (5 bases). The CDR3 has 13 amino acids. Per germline, CDR1 SNHLY and CDR2 FYNNEI. V was pared by 5 bases and J by 3 bases, with 11 bases between. CDR3 sequence: CASSKGWGYEQYF. As DNA, the CDR3 is TGTGCCAGCAGTAAGGGGTGGGGCTACGAGCAGTACTTC.

This chain links TRBV7-9 with TRBJ2-3; TRBD1 matches 7 bases. CDR1 SEHNR and CDR2 FQNEAQ come from the germline V gene (reference sequence). J was trimmed by 1 base and V by 3 bases; bases with no gene match: 4. This CDR3 region has 15 residues. This CDR3 reads CASSLTGLGTDTQYF. The CDR3 DNA reads TGTGCCAGCAGCTTGACAGGGTTAGGCACAGATACGCAGTATTTT.